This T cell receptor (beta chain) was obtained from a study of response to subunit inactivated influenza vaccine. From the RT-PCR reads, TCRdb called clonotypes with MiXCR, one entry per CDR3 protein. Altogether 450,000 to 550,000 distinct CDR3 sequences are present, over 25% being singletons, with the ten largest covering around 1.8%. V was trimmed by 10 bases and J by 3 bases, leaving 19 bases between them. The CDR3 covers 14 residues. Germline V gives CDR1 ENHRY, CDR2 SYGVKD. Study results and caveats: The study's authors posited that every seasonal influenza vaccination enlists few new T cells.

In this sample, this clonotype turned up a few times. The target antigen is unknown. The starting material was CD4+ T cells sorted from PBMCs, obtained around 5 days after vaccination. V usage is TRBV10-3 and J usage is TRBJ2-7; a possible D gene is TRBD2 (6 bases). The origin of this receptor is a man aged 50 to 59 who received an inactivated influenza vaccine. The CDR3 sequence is CATTGTGEVYEQYF. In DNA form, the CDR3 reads TGTGCCACTACCGGGACCGGGGAGGTCTACGAGCAGTACTTC.